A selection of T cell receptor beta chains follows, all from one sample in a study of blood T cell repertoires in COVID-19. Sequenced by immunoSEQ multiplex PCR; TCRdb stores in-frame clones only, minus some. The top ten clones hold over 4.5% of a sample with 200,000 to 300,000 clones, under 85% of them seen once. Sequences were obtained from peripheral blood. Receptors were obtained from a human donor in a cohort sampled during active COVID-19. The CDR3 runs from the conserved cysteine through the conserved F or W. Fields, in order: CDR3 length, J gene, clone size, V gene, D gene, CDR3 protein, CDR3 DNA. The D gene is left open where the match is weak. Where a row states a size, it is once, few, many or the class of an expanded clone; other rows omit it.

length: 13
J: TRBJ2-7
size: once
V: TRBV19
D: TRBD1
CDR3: CASSRDRTYEQYF
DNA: TGTGCCAGTAGCAGGGACAGAACCTACGAGCAGTACTTC

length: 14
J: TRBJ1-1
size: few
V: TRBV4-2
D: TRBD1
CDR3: CASSSQGGSTEAFF
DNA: TGTGCCAGCAGCTCTCAGGGGGGTAGCACTGAAGCTTTCTTT

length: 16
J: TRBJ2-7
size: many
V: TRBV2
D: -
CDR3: CASSEEQGAISYEQYF
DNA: TGTGCCAGCAGTGAAGAGCAAGGGGCCATCTCCTACGAGCAGTACTTC

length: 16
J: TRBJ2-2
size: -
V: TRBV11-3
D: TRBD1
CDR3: CASSLSGQGFAGELFF
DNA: TGTGCCAGCAGCTTATCGGGACAGGGATTCGCCGGGGAGCTGTTTTTT

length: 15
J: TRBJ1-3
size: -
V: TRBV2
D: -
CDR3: CASRSDTFSGNTIYF
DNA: TGTGCCAGCAGGTCGGACACGTTCTCTGGAAACACCATATATTTT

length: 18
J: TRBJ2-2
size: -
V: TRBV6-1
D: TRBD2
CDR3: CASSARTSGGVRTGELFF
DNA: TGTGCCAGCAGTGCCCGGACTAGCGGGGGGGTGAGAACCGGGGAGCTGTTTTTT

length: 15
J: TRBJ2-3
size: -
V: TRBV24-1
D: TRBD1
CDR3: CATSEGDRNTDTQYF
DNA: TGTGCCACCAGTGAAGGGGACAGGAACACAGATACGCAGTATTTT

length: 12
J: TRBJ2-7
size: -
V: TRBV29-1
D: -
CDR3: CSGADGLGEQYF
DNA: TGCAGCGGGGCGGACGGACTCGGGGAGCAGTACTTC

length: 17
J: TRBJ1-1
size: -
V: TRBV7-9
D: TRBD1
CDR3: CASSFKRTGFMNTEAFF
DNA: TGTGCCAGCAGCTTCAAAAGGACAGGCTTCATGAACACTGAAGCTTTCTTT

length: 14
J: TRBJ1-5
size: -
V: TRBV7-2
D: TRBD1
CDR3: CASSPDRGSGPQHF
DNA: TGTGCCAGCAGCCCGGACAGGGGTTCAGGGCCCCAGCATTTT

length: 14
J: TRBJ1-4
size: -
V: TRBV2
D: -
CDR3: CASSEGTRPEKLFF
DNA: TGTGCCAGCAGTGAGGGGACAAGACCTGAAAAACTGTTTTTT

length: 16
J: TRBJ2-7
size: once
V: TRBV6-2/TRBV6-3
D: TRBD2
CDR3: CASSYPPGRSSYEQYF
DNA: TGTGCCAGCAGTTACCCCCCCGGGAGGAGCTCCTACGAGCAGTACTTC

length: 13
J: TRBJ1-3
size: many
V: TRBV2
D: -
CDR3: CASRGLSGNTIYF
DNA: TGTGCCAGCAGGGGCCTCTCTGGAAACACCATATATTTT

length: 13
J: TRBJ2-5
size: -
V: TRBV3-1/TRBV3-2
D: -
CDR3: CASSQGGGETQYF
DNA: TGTGCCAGCAGCCAAGGAGGGGGAGAGACCCAGTACTTC

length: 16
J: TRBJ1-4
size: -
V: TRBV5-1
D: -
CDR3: CASSLSGSATNEKLFF
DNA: TGCGCCAGCAGCTTATCCGGGTCGGCAACTAATGAAAAACTGTTTTTT

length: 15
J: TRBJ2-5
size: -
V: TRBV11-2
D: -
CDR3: CASSRSPTGQETQYF
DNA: TGTGCCAGCAGCCGAAGCCCGACAGGTCAAGAGACCCAGTACTTC

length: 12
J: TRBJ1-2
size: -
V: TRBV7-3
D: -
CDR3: CASSLAGEGYTF
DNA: TGTGCCAGCAGCTTAGCAGGGGAGGGCTACACCTTC

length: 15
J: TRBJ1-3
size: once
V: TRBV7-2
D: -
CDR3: CASSLAQGTGNTIYF
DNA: TGTGCCAGCAGCTTAGCCCAGGGAACTGGAAACACCATATATTTT

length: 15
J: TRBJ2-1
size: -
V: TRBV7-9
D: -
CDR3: CASSLAGASYNEQFF
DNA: TGTGCCAGCAGCTTAGCAGGGGCCTCCTACAATGAGCAGTTCTTC

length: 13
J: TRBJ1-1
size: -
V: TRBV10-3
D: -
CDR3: CAISDSGNTEAFF
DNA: TGTGCCATCAGTGACTCAGGGAACACTGAAGCTTTCTTT

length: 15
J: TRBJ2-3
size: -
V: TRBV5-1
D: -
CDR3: CASRLGGFSTDTQYF
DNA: TGCGCCAGCAGACTCGGCGGGTTTAGCACAGATACGCAGTATTTT

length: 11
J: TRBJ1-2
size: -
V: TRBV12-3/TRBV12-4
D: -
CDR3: CASSVQGPPSF
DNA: TGTGCCAGCAGTGTACAGGGTCCTCCCTCCTTC

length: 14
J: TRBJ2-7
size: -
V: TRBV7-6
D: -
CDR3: CASSPRTDSYEQYF
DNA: TGTGCCAGCAGCCCCCGGACAGATAGTTACGAGCAGTACTTC

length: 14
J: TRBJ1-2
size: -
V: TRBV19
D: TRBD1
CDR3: CASSMGRGLYGYTF
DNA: TGTGCCAGTAGTATGGGCAGGGGGCTCTATGGCTACACCTTC

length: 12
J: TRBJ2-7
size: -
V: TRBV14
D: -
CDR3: CASSGHLNEQYF
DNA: TGTGCCAGCAGCGGACACCTCAACGAGCAGTACTTC

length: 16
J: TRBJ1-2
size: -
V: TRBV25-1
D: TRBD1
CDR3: CASSTRTGRTNYGYTF
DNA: TGTGCCAGCAGTACCCGGACAGGGAGAACTAACTATGGCTACACCTTC

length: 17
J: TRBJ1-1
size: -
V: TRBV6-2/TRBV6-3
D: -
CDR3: CASSYDLREGMNTEAFF
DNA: TGTGCCAGCAGTTACGACCTGAGGGAGGGGATGAACACTGAAGCTTTCTTT

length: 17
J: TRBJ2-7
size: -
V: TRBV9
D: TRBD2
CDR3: CASSPGLAGLYTYEQYF
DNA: TGTGCCAGCAGCCCAGGGCTAGCGGGCCTTTATACCTACGAGCAGTACTTC

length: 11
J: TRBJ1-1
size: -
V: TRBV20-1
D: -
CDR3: CRGGLNTEAFF
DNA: TGCAGAGGGGGTTTGAACACTGAAGCTTTCTTT

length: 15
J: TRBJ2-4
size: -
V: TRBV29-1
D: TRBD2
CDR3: CSVQGLAGGRNIQYF
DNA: TGCAGCGTTCAGGGACTAGCGGGGGGGCGAAACATTCAGTACTTC

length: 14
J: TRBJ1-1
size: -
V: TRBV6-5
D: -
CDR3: CASSYATGLTEAFF
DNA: TGTGCCAGCAGTTACGCGACAGGTCTCACTGAAGCTTTCTTT

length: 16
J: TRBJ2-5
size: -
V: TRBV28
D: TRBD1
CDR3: CATRLPGQGFKETQYF
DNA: TGTGCCACCCGATTACCGGGACAGGGTTTCAAAGAGACCCAGTACTTC

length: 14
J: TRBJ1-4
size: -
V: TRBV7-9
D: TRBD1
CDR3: CASSLTTGGEKLFF
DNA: TGTGCCAGCAGCTTAACTACAGGGGGAGAAAAACTGTTTTTT

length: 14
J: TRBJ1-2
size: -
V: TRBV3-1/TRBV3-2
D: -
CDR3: CASSQGAGNYGYTF
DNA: TGTGCCAGCAGCCAAGGGGCAGGGAACTATGGCTACACCTTC

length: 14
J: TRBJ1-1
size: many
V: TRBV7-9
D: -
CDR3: CASSSDSGDTEAFF
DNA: TGTGCCAGCAGCTCGGACAGCGGGGACACTGAAGCTTTCTTT

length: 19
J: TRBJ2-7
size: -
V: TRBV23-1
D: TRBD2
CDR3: CASSHEGLAGNWRRYEQYF
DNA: TGCGCCAGCAGTCACGAAGGACTAGCGGGGAACTGGCGGCGGTACGAGCAGTACTTC

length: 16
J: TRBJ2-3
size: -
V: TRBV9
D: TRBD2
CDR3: CASSVASLAGGETQYF
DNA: TGTGCCAGCAGCGTAGCTAGTCTAGCGGGAGGGGAAACGCAGTATTTT

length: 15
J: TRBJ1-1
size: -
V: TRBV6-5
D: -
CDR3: CASSYGRQGNTEAFF
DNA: TGTGCCAGCAGTTACGGTCGGCAGGGGAACACTGAAGCTTTCTTT

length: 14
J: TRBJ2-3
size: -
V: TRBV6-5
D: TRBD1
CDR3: CASTRDRGSDTQYF
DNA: TGTGCCAGCACCCGGGACAGGGGATCAGATACGCAGTATTTT

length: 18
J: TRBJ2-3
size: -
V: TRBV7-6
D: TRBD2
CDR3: CASSARTSGRVDTDTQYF
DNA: TGTGCCAGCAGCGCGAGGACTAGCGGGAGGGTTGACACAGATACGCAGTATTTT

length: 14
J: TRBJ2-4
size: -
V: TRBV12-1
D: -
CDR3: CATHRVLSKNIQYF
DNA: TGTGCCACCCACAGGGTGCTGTCCAAAAACATTCAGTACTTC

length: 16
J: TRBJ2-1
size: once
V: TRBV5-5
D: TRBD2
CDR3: CASSMGLAGGINEQFF
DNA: TGTGCCAGCAGCATGGGACTAGCGGGAGGGATAAATGAGCAGTTCTTC

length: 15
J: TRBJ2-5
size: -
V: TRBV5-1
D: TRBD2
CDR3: CASSLDRGGPETQYF
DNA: TGCGCCAGCAGCTTGGATCGGGGGGGGCCAGAGACCCAGTACTTC

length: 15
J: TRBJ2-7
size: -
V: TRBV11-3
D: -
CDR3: CASSSNRQAPNVQYF
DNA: TGTGCCAGCAGCTCAAATCGACAGGCCCCTAATGTGCAGTACTTC